Each of the 3 T cell receptor beta chains below was sequenced from the same sample in a study of beta chain features in type 1 diabetes. The whole isolated RNA underwent reverse transcription, so sequencing captured expressed TCRB transcripts. Using immunoSEQ multiplex PCR, the repertoire was profiled, and TCRdb retains in-frame clones only, with some absent. The repertoire consists of 200,000 to 250,000 clones, with over 9.5% occurring once and the leading ten covering around 0.031%. Sequences were obtained from naive CD4+ T cells from blood. The receptors here all came from a woman aged 18-30 years in good health.

This clone has a count of ten or more. The chain carries TRBV4-1 and TRBJ2-3, with D possibly being TRBD2 (6 bases). The CDR3 is made up of 15 amino acids. The germline gives CDR1 MGHRA, CDR2 YSYEKL. V was pared by 2 bases and J by 5 bases, with 14 bases between. Here the CDR3 DNA reads TGCGCCAGCAGCCAAATCGACCGGAGGGAAGATACGCAGTATTTT. Translating gives CASSQIDRREDTQYF.

This clone appeared a few times. V usage is TRBV5-1 and J usage is TRBJ2-7; no reliable D call. Trimming cost V 0 bases and J 3 bases, with 4 bases left between them. CDR1 and CDR2 from the germline V gene are SGHRS and YFSETQ. This CDR3 spans 12 amino acids. CDR3 nucleotides: TGCGCCAGCAGCTTGGTCAGCTACGAGCAGTACTTC. It is translated as CASSLVSYEQYF.

This clone has a handful of counts. This chain joins TRBV2 and TRBJ2-7, with TRBD2 matching 7 bases. After removal of 4 bases from V and 5 bases from J, the junction contained 2 bases not matched to a gene. Germline lookup yields CDR1 SNHLY and CDR2 FYNNEI. The CDR3 length is 12 residues. The CDR3 DNA reads TGTGCCAGCAGTGCGGCGGGGGACGAGCAGTACTTC. Protein: CASSAAGDEQYF.